This T cell receptor (beta chain) emerged from a study of OX40 agonist ivuxolimab in advanced cancers. General study results and limits: Averaging showed that CD8+ T cells had more expanded clones than CD4+ did. Dose levels from 0.1 to 3.0 mg/kg saw CD4+ and CD8+ blood T cells expand clonally by week 6.

This clone has more than one count but fewer than ten. Its antigen remains unidentified. V was pared by 8 bases and J by 8 bases, with 6 bases of the junction left unmatched. The CDR3 runs 13 residues. Germline V gives CDR1 MNHEY, CDR2 SVGAGI. The method was immunoSEQ multiplex PCR; TCRdb's version includes in-frame clones alone and lacks a portion of them. The sample carries around 65,000 clones, 89% recorded once. Sequenced here: CD4+ or CD8+ T cells sorted from blood, sampled in a trial of the OX40 agonist ivuxolimab. This clonotype was sampled from an adult with an advanced solid tumor such as melanoma, head and neck, liver or kidney cancer. The genes are TRBV6-5 and TRBJ2-1; TRBD2 agrees at 10 bases. In DNA form, the CDR3 reads TGTGCCAGCGGGCTCCTAGCGGGAGATGAGCAGTTCTTC. As protein: CASGLLAGDEQFF.